The rows below give T cell receptor beta chains drawn from one sample of a study of CD8 T cells in Susac syndrome. A single record per CDR3 protein comes from TCRdb applying MiXCR to the immunoSEQ multiplex PCR reads. Of over 150,000 distinct CDR3 sequences in the sample, around 96% were seen once. Sequencing input: CD4+ T cells from PBMCs. The receptors derive from a human donor with Susac syndrome. Both conserved end residues are trimmed from each CDR3. For some rows the clone size is stated as once, few or many, or as a class when expanded; others skip it.

v_gene	j_gene	abundance	CDR3aa
TRBV20-1	TRBJ1-5	NA	SVTLPGVQPQH
TRBV2	TRBJ1-6	NA	ASLGGNNSPLH
TRBV20-1	TRBJ1-5	NA	SGHRGNQPQH
TRBV20-1	TRBJ2-3	NA	SATHGGPTDTQY
TRBV12-3/TRBV12-4	TRBJ2-7	NA	ASSLGQYEQY
TRBV5-1	TRBJ2-7	NA	ASSLGGAANEQY
TRBV14	TRBJ2-3	NA	ASSQWVLSAEDTQY
TRBV5-5	TRBJ1-2	NA	ASSLRTDRGRGYT
TRBV30	TRBJ2-7	few	AWNPARGEQY
TRBV15	TRBJ2-3	NA	ATSKTSGGGLGTDDTDTQY
TRBV30	TRBJ1-3	NA	AWSVRRGNTIY
TRBV28	TRBJ1-5	NA	ASSFPNQPQH
TRBV7-3	TRBJ2-5	NA	ASSLTREETQY
TRBV30	TRBJ1-1	NA	AWDRGDDTEAF
TRBV5-1	TRBJ2-1	NA	ASSLLDGREANEQF
TRBV28	TRBJ2-1	NA	ASSRLGARPGGEQF
TRBV15	TRBJ1-1	NA	ATSRVLTKNTEAF
TRBV12-3/TRBV12-4	TRBJ2-1	NA	ASTWDWNEQF
TRBV5-6	TRBJ2-7	NA	ASNRKTRSSYEQY
TRBV18	TRBJ2-1	NA	ASLRKVNNEQF
TRBV29-1	TRBJ2-2	NA	SAAGLAGTGELF
TRBV19	TRBJ1-5	NA	ASSIAAGFNQPQH
TRBV11-2	TRBJ2-3	NA	ASSTIRQGTQY
TRBV5-1	TRBJ2-3	once	ASSLFLSGGAVTQY
TRBV4-3	TRBJ1-5	NA	ASSQEREAQPQH
TRBV15	TRBJ2-5	NA	ATRAGGRLQQETQY
TRBV29-1	TRBJ1-4	NA	SVRRAPSAEKLF
TRBV9	TRBJ1-4	NA	ASARGGAVHEKLF
TRBV2	TRBJ1-4	NA	ASRSHNRNEKLF
TRBV6-5	TRBJ2-5	NA	ASRTAYLETQY
TRBV12-3/TRBV12-4	TRBJ2-7	NA	ASSLTWTGNEQY
TRBV3-1	TRBJ1-2	NA	ASSHPDRDYYGYT
TRBV18	TRBJ2-1	NA	ASSPGRGSYNEQF
TRBV5-1	TRBJ1-2	once	ASSLDTNYGYT
TRBV11-2	TRBJ2-3	NA	ASSPRTGTDTQY
TRBV5-1	TRBJ2-1	NA	ASSLRAPADEQF
TRBV29-1	TRBJ2-1	NA	SVVLRGAYNEQF
TRBV7-9	TRBJ1-4	NA	ASSPKTPVEEKLF
TRBV4-2	TRBJ2-1	NA	ASSQDPSRASGPLYNEQF
TRBV25-1	TRBJ1-2	NA	ASRGQGELILNGYT
TRBV5-1	TRBJ2-1	NA	ASSSRGWSNEQF
TRBV5-1	TRBJ1-1	NA	ASSLGKNTEAF
TRBV7-2	TRBJ2-5	NA	ASSRDWREETQY
TRBV7-2	TRBJ2-5	NA	ASSLNGAQETQY
TRBV4-2	TRBJ1-5	NA	ASSQDGGSNQPQH
TRBV12-3/TRBV12-4	TRBJ1-1	NA	ASSATGQNPEAF
TRBV7-2	TRBJ2-5	NA	ASSSNQPGLQGETQY
TRBV20-1	TRBJ1-2	NA	SARVGTGLTTNYGYT
TRBV5-4	TRBJ1-6	once	ASSSTGLINSPLH
TRBV15	TRBJ2-3	NA	ATSRDRGTGIRDTQY
TRBV7-9	TRBJ1-2	NA	ASSESAGYYGYT